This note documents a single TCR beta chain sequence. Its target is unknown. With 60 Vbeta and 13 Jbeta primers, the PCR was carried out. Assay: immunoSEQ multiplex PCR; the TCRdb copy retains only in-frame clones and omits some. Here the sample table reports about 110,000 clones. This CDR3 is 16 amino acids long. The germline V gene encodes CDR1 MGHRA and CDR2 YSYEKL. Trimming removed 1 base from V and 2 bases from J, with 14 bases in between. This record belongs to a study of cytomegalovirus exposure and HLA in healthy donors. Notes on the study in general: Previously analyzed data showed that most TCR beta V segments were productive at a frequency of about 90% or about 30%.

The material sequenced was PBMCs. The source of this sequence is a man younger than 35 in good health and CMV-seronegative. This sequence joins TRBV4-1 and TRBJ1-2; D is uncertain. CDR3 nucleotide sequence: TGCGCCAGCAGCCAAGGTGGACGGGGAGGGAACTATGGCTACACCTTC. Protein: CASSQGGRGGNYGYTF.